One and the same sample provided the 14 T cell receptor beta chains below, sequenced in a study of T-cell reconstitution after alpha-beta-depleted transplantation in children. As it was prepared, the TCRbeta library received unique molecular identifiers. TCRdb reprocessed the PCR reads via MiXCR and lists one record per CDR3 protein. This table holds roughly 120,000 distinct CDR3 sequences, 23% found once. The sample was PBMCs, mostly from graft donor cells, taken 180 days after TCRalphabeta/CD19-depleted stem cell transplant. The receptors were gathered from a male patient under 10 years old who had a stem cell transplant for chronic granulomatous disease, so the T cells may come from the graft donor.

V usage is TRBV5-6 and J usage is TRBJ2-3; D gene unclear. Trimming left V 2 bases short and J 2 bases short, with 3 bases between. Germline CDR1 reads SGHDT; CDR2 reads YYEEEE. This CDR3 comprises 12 residues. The CDR3 DNA reads as TGTGCCAGCAGCTTTAACACAGATACGCAGTATTTT. It is translated as CASSFNTDTQYF.

This clonotype showed up just a few times. The CDR3 sequence is CASRGHYNEQFF. The CDR3, as DNA: TGTGCCAGCAGAGGACACTACAATGAGCAGTTCTTC. This chain links TRBV12-3 or TRBV12-4 with TRBJ2-1, with D possibly TRBD1 on 5 matching bases. V was clipped by 6 bases and J by 3 bases, with 6 bases between them. The CDR3 covers 12 residues.

This clonotype came up many times. This chain connects TRBV27 to TRBJ2-7, with D possibly being TRBD1 or TRBD2 (5 bases each). The CDR3 runs to 15 residues. Germline CDR1 is MNHEY and CDR2 is SMNVEV (reference sequence). V dropped 5 bases and J dropped 4 bases, with 18 bases sitting between them. The CDR3 loop is CASSRPGTGIYEQYF. CDR3 sequence (DNA): TGTGCCAGCAGTCGGCCCGGGACGGGGATTTACGAGCAGTACTTC.

This clonotype was observed a few times. The rearrangement links TRBV7-2 to TRBJ2-7; no clear D gene. Trimming removed 1 base from V and 2 bases from J, with 9 bases in between. CDR3 size: 14 residues. CDR1 SGHTA and CDR2 FQGNSA come from the germline V gene. CDR3 amino acids: CASSLGNHAYEQYF. CDR3 bases: TGTGCCAGCAGCTTAGGTAACCATGCCTACGAGCAGTACTTC.

This clonotype has a single count. CDR3 DNA sequence: TGTGCCAGCAGCCTGACCGGGGCGGGGGGCACAGATACGCAGTATTTT. Translated: CASSLTGAGGTDTQYF. The chain employs TRBV7-2 and TRBJ2-3; TRBD2 agrees at 7 bases. This CDR3 is 16 amino acids long. V was clipped by 5 bases and J by 1 base; unmatched bases: 9. Germline V gene data show CDR1 as SGHTA and CDR2 as FQGNSA.

This clonotype was seen at least ten times. The genes are TRBV5-5 and TRBJ2-5; D unresolved. The CDR3 is 14 amino acids. V was cut by 1 base and J by 1 base, with 8 bases left in between. CDR1 SGHKS and CDR2 YYEKEE come from the germline V gene (reference sequence). In DNA form, the CDR3 reads TGTGCCAGCAGCTTGTCCTGGGTCCAAGAGACCCAGTACTTC. Its translation is CASSLSWVQETQYF. Based on the CDR3 plus reference TRBV5-5 and TRBJ2-5, the full variable domain is DAGVTQSPTHLIKTRGQQVTLRCSPISGHKSVSWYQQVLGQGPQFIFQYYEKEERGRGNFPDRFSARQFPNYSSELNVNALLLGDSALYLCASSLSWVQETQYFGPGTRLLVL.

This chain joins TRBV12-3 or TRBV12-4 and TRBJ2-5; D may be TRBD1 or TRBD2 (6 bases each). CDR3 length: 14 amino acids. The V end lost 7 bases, the J end lost 5 bases, and 17 bases lay between the germline ends. The CDR3: CASTLATGRETQYF. The CDR3 region has the DNA TGTGCCAGCACCCTAGCAACAGGGAGGGAGACCCAGTACTTC.

V and J are TRBV4-2 and TRBJ1-2; possibly TRBD1 for D (5 bases). Trimming pared 0 bases from V and 6 bases from J, leaving 17 bases between. The CDR3 length is 16 residues. Looked up from germline, CDR1 is LGHNA and CDR2 is YNFKEQ. For the CDR3, the DNA is TGTGCCAGCAGCCAAGAAACAACAGGTGCGGTGCATGGCTACACCTTC. It translates to CASSQETTGAVHGYTF.

The chain carries TRBV4-3 and TRBJ1-6; D may be TRBD1 (6 bases). This CDR3 spans 18 amino acids. V dropped 0 bases and J dropped 5 bases, with 17 bases sitting between them. Germline loops: CDR1 LGHNA, CDR2 YSLEER. CDR3 region: CASSQDLDRLIDNSPLHF. The CDR3 nucleotides are TGCGCCAGCAGCCAAGATCTAGACAGGTTGATCGATAATTCACCCCTCCACTTT.

Ten or more counts support this clonotype. The genes are TRBV20-1 and TRBJ2-7; possibly TRBD2 for D (6 bases). Germline V gene sequence: CDR1 DFQATT, CDR2 SNEGSKA (reference sequence). V lost 5 bases and J lost 5, with 16 bases in between. This CDR3 contains 13 residues. The CDR3 DNA reads TGCAGTGCTTTTGCGGGATCTTCTGACGAGCAGTACTTC. Its protein product is CSAFAGSSDEQYF.

The chain couples TRBV20-1 to TRBJ1-6; D is uncertain. The V gene lost 2 bases and the J gene lost 3 bases, with 14 bases spanning the gap. CDR3 length: 16 amino acids. CDR1 is DFQATT, CDR2 SNEGSKA, per germline (reference sequence). The CDR3 loop is CSARTDTAFYNSPLHF. CDR3 DNA sequence: TGCAGTGCTAGAACCGACACCGCCTTCTATAATTCACCCCTCCACTTT.

As concerns this clonotype: A much larger clone is a single base away; this may be a read error. The chain couples TRBV7-6 to TRBJ2-5; D gene unclear. Germline CDR1 SGHVS, CDR2 FNYEAQ. Trimming shortened V by 0 bases and J by 1 base, and 0 bases separated the two germline ends. This CDR3 region has 12 residues. In DNA, the CDR3 is TGTGCCAGCAGCTTAGCCCAAGAGACCCAGTACTTC. This codes for CASSLAQETQYF. Filled out from reference TRBV7-6 and TRBJ2-5, the complete variable domain reads GAGVSQSPRYKVTKRGQDVALRCDPISGHVSLYWYRQALGQGPEFLTYFNYEAQQDKSGLPNDRFSAERPEGSISTLTIQRTEQRDSAMYRCASSLAQETQYFGPGTRLLVL.

This clonotype was detected many times. V gene TRBV20-1 combines with J gene TRBJ2-1, with a tentative D call TRBD1 (5 bases). V lost 3 bases and J lost 1, with 10 bases in between. Looked up from germline, CDR1 is DFQATT and CDR2 is SNEGSKA (reference sequence). CDR3 length: 14 amino acids. The CDR3 bases are TGCAGTGCTAGTTTGGACAAGTCCTACAATGAGCAGTTCTTC. The encoded protein is CSASLDKSYNEQFF.

The chain joins TRBV7-2 to TRBJ1-4; 8 bases align to TRBD1. Germline V lookup: CDR1 SGHTA, CDR2 FQGNSA. The CDR3 is made up of 15 amino acids. V lost 5 bases, J lost 7 bases, and 9 bases stayed unmatched. The CDR3 reads CASSPDRVGGEKLFF. CDR3 sequence (DNA): TGTGCCAGCAGCCCGGACAGGGTTGGGGGTGAAAAACTGTTTTTT. The full variable domain, its missing parts supplied by reference TRBV7-2 and TRBJ1-4, is GAGVSQSPSNKVTEKGKDVELRCDPISGHTALYWYRQSLGQGLEFLIYFQGNSAPDKSGLPSDRFSAERTGGSVSTLTIQRTQQEDSAVYLCASSPDRVGGEKLFFGSGTQLSVL.